These T cell receptor beta chains were read from a single sample in a study of CD8+ T cells in alopecia areata. Produced via immunoSEQ multiplex PCR; TCRdb's table is partial and in-frame only. The sample includes under 70,000 clones, roughly 60% seen only once; the top ten take under 20%. The sample was CD8+ T cells sorted from blood, taken at week 0. These receptors came from a human donor with alopecia areata. The CDR3 runs from the conserved cysteine through the conserved F or W. The D gene is left open where the match is weak. Not every row has a clone size; where given, it reads once, few, many or a size class.

D: NA
V: TRBV7-6
J: TRBJ2-2
size: NA
DNA: TGTGCCAGCAGCATCGGGGTGGGCAGGGGCCGAATCGTCGGGGAGCTGTTTTTT
CDR3: CASSIGVGRGRIVGELFF

D: NA
V: TRBV29-1
J: TRBJ2-7
size: few
DNA: TGCAGCCCAATACCGGGACGAACGGCCACCTACGAGCAGTACTTC
CDR3: CSPIPGRTATYEQYF

D: NA
V: TRBV7-9
J: TRBJ1-2
size: NA
DNA: TGTGCCAGCAAAACTATCTATGGCTACACCTTC
CDR3: CASKTIYGYTF

D: NA
V: TRBV4-1
J: TRBJ2-3
size: NA
DNA: TGCGCCAGCAGCTTGACCCATAGCGGCACAGATACGCAGTATTTT
CDR3: CASSLTHSGTDTQYF

D: NA
V: TRBV4-3
J: TRBJ2-7
size: once
DNA: TGCGCCAGCAGCCAAGATCCCGCCATCTCCTACGAGCAGTACTTC
CDR3: CASSQDPAISYEQYF

D: TRBD1
V: TRBV5-1
J: TRBJ2-2
size: NA
DNA: TGCGCCAGCACCCCCTACCGGGACAGAGGGACCATTTATACCGGGGAGCTGTTTTTT
CDR3: CASTPYRDRGTIYTGELFF

D: TRBD1
V: TRBV13
J: TRBJ2-1
size: NA
DNA: TGTGCCAGCATGACAGGGGGAAGCAATGAGCAGTTCTTC
CDR3: CASMTGGSNEQFF

D: NA
V: TRBV5-6
J: TRBJ1-4
size: NA
DNA: TGTGCCAGCAGCTTGAACGGCGAGGAAAAACTGTTTTTT
CDR3: CASSLNGEEKLFF

D: TRBD2
V: TRBV19
J: TRBJ2-1
size: few
DNA: TGTGCCAGTAGTATGGCACTAGCGGGGGGGGACCAGTTCTTC
CDR3: CASSMALAGGDQFF

D: NA
V: TRBV7-2
J: TRBJ2-2
size: once
DNA: TGTGCCAGCAGCTTGAGTTTCTCCTTCACCGGGGAGCTGTTTTTT
CDR3: CASSLSFSFTGELFF

D: NA
V: TRBV28
J: TRBJ1-2
size: NA
DNA: TGTGCCAGCAGTTTATCGTCGGGGAACGGCTACACCTTC
CDR3: CASSLSSGNGYTF